A selection of T cell receptor beta chains follows, all from one sample in a study of blood T cell repertoires in COVID-19. Using immunoSEQ multiplex PCR, the repertoire was profiled, and TCRdb retains in-frame clones only, with some absent. The profile shows around 70,000 clones, about 82% of them singletons. Sequencing was done on a sample of peripheral blood. The receptors originated from a woman aged 60-75 years with acute or convalescent COVID-19. The CDR3 runs from the conserved cysteine through the conserved F or W. A D gene is named only where the DNA matches it firmly. A clone size is listed for some rows: how often the clone was seen (once, few, many), or a class if it is expanded.

V	D	J	size	CDR3	DNA
TRBV12-3/TRBV12-4	-	TRBJ1-1	-	CASTPGVNTEAFF	TGTGCCAGCACCCCAGGGGTGAACACTGAAGCTTTCTTT
TRBV14	-	TRBJ1-2	-	CASSSSGTGGYTF	TGTGCCAGCAGTTCCTCGGGGACTGGCGGCTACACCTTC
TRBV19	-	TRBJ1-3	-	CASSIAAHGNTIYF	TGTGCCAGTAGTATCGCGGCACACGGAAACACCATATATTTT
TRBV28	-	TRBJ1-6	-	CASSFPGNSPLHF	TGTGCCAGCAGTTTCCCCGGGAATTCACCCCTCCACTTT
TRBV5-1	-	TRBJ2-2	few	CASRILPGTGELFF	TGCGCCAGCAGGATCCTCCCGGGAACCGGGGAGCTGTTTTTT
TRBV19	-	TRBJ2-7	-	CASSISGPGSYEQYF	TGTGCCAGTAGTATCTCCGGTCCGGGCTCCTACGAGCAGTACTTC
TRBV9	TRBD1	TRBJ2-5	-	CASSLTGVQETQYF	TGTGCCAGCAGCCTGACAGGGGTTCAAGAGACCCAGTACTTC
TRBV28	TRBD2	TRBJ2-7	-	CASSSSGGYSYEQYF	TGTGCCAGCAGCTCTAGCGGGGGCTACTCCTACGAGCAGTACTTC
TRBV7-6	-	TRBJ2-5	-	CASSLAQTGWTETQYF	TGTGCCAGCAGCTTAGCGCAAACAGGGTGGACGGAGACCCAGTACTTC
TRBV11-2	TRBD2	TRBJ2-5	-	CASSLGVAGGGETQYF	TGTGCCAGCAGCTTAGGAGTAGCGGGGGGAGGAGAGACCCAGTACTTC
TRBV27	TRBD1	TRBJ1-1	-	CASSPGTGTNTEAFF	TGTGCCAGCAGTCCGGGGACAGGGACGAACACTGAAGCTTTCTTT
TRBV2	TRBD1	TRBJ1-5	-	CASSPWDSSNQPQHF	TGTGCCAGCAGTCCCTGGGACAGTAGCAATCAGCCCCAGCATTTT
TRBV6-5	-	TRBJ1-6	-	CASSREHNSPLHF	TGTGCCAGCAGCCGGGAGCATAATTCACCCCTCCACTTT
TRBV29-1	-	TRBJ1-2	-	CSVELSGGSHGYTF	TGCAGCGTTGAACTCAGCGGGGGCTCTCATGGCTACACCTTC
TRBV24-1	TRBD2	TRBJ2-1	-	CATSGTSAYNEQFF	TGTGCCACCAGTGGGACTAGCGCATACAATGAGCAGTTCTTC
TRBV24-1	-	TRBJ1-1	-	CATSDWDTNTEAFF	TGTGCCACCAGTGATTGGGACACAAACACTGAAGCTTTCTTT
TRBV19	-	TRBJ2-7	-	CASRDRSSTYEQYF	TGTGCCAGTAGGGATAGGTCTAGCACCTACGAGCAGTACTTC
TRBV6-5	TRBD1	TRBJ1-2	-	CASRALYRGGYGYTF	TGTGCCAGCAGGGCCCTTTACAGGGGCGGCTATGGCTACACCTTC
TRBV3-1/TRBV3-2	TRBD1	TRBJ2-2	-	CASSQGQGADTGELFF	TGTGCCAGCAGCCAGGGACAGGGGGCCGACACCGGGGAGCTGTTTTTT
TRBV6-5	-	TRBJ1-2	-	CASSYQGSEYGYTF	TGTGCCAGCAGTTATCAGGGATCGGAGTATGGCTACACCTTC
TRBV4-2	TRBD2	TRBJ2-7	few	CASSQDLAGGLYEQYF	TGTGCCAGCAGCCAAGATCTAGCGGGAGGACTCTACGAGCAGTACTTC
TRBV9	TRBD1	TRBJ2-1	-	CASSTGQGPYNEQFF	TGTGCCAGCAGCACTGGACAGGGGCCCTACAATGAGCAGTTCTTC
TRBV6-5	TRBD1	TRBJ1-5	-	CASSRTGLNQPQHF	TGTGCCAGCAGTCGGACAGGTCTAAATCAGCCCCAGCATTTT
TRBV6-6	-	TRBJ2-2	few	CASSYQGNTGELFF	TGTGCCAGCAGTTACCAGGGGAACACCGGGGAGCTGTTTTTT
TRBV4-1	TRBD1	TRBJ1-1	-	CASSHGQGWERNTEAFF	TGCGCCAGCAGCCACGGACAGGGGTGGGAGAGGAACACTGAAGCTTTCTTT
TRBV5-4	-	TRBJ1-4	-	CASSFKGQTNEKLFF	TGTGCCAGCAGCTTCAAAGGACAGACTAATGAAAAACTGTTTTTT
TRBV7-9	TRBD2	TRBJ2-1	-	CASSLAGLAGVRNEQFF	TGTGCCAGCAGCTTAGCGGGGTTGGCGGGAGTCCGCAATGAGCAGTTCTTC
TRBV12-3/TRBV12-4	-	TRBJ1-1	-	CASSRQVNTEAFF	TGTGCCAGCAGCAGACAGGTGAACACTGAAGCTTTCTTT
TRBV5-1	-	TRBJ2-3	-	CASSLVGADTQYF	TGCGCCAGCAGCTTGGTGGGCGCGGATACGCAGTATTTT
TRBV21-1	-	TRBJ2-3	once	CASSHAASLAGDQQDTQYF	TGTGCCAGCAGCCACGCCGCGTCACTAGCGGGAGACCAACAAGATACGCAGTATTTT
TRBV10-2	TRBD1	TRBJ1-2	once	CASSGTGDYGYTF	TGCGCCAGCTCCGGGACAGGGGATTATGGCTACACCTTC
TRBV2	-	TRBJ1-6	many	CASSETKGALHF	TGTGCCAGCAGCGAGACAAAGGGAGCCCTCCACTTT
TRBV28	-	TRBJ1-2	-	CASSLNRNIGYTF	TGTGCCAGCAGTTTAAACAGGAATATTGGCTACACCTTC
TRBV3-1/TRBV3-2	-	TRBJ1-1	-	CASSQGQPRNTEAFF	TGTGCCAGCAGCCAAGGACAGCCGAGGAACACTGAAGCTTTCTTT
TRBV15	-	TRBJ1-1	once	CATSRDAWGDTEAFF	TGTGCCACCAGCAGAGATGCTTGGGGCGACACTGAAGCTTTCTTT
TRBV19	-	TRBJ1-2	-	CASSRRANYGYTF	TGTGCCAGTAGTAGGAGAGCTAACTATGGCTACACCTTC
TRBV2	TRBD1	TRBJ2-3	-	CASATGTGGADTQYF	TGTGCCAGCGCAACCGGGACAGGGGGAGCAGATACGCAGTATTTT
TRBV7-2	TRBD1	TRBJ2-7	-	CASSLVGTGPYEQYF	TGTGCCAGCAGCTTAGTTGGGACAGGGCCCTACGAGCAGTACTTC
TRBV5-4	TRBD1	TRBJ1-2	-	CASSSWTGAQGNYGYTF	TGTGCCAGCAGCTCGTGGACAGGGGCTCAAGGGAACTATGGCTACACCTTC
TRBV10-3	-	TRBJ1-1	-	CAISGTGPLNDRDTEAFF	TGTGCCATCAGTGGCACAGGACCACTGAACGATCGGGACACTGAAGCTTTCTTT
TRBV7-2	-	TRBJ2-7	-	CASSFSVIVDEQYF	TGTGCCAGCAGCTTTTCAGTGATCGTCGACGAGCAGTACTTC